This entry lists 17 T cell receptor beta chains sequenced from one sample in a study of shared clonotypes between healthy human individuals. Clones were sequenced by immunoSEQ multiplex PCR, and TCRdb holds only the in-frame ones, with some missing. The sample includes about 2.1 million clones, 93% seen only once; the top ten take 1.5% to 2%. Naive CD8 cells lacked CD45RO, underwent positive selection for CCR7 and left out terminally differentiated effector memory CD45RA+ cells. The material sequenced was naive CD8+ T cells from PBMCs. The origin of the receptors is a man younger than 30 in good health. Some clones in this sample may be carry-over from other donors' samples.

The chain has TRBV5-5 and TRBJ2-1; the match to TRBD2 covers 14 bases. The CDR3 extends over 15 amino acids. V dropped 5 bases and J dropped 5; count of bases not matched to a gene: 3. The V gene's germline CDR1 is SGHKS and CDR2 YYEKEE (reference sequence). CDR3 region: CASRTTSGRDNEQFF. The CDR3 DNA follows: TGTGCCAGCAGGACGACTAGCGGGAGGGACAATGAGCAGTTCTTC. Combining the CDR3 with reference TRBV5-5 and TRBJ2-1 gives the whole variable domain DAGVTQSPTHLIKTRGQQVTLRCSPISGHKSVSWYQQVLGQGPQFIFQYYEKEERGRGNFPDRFSARQFPNYSSELNVNALLLGDSALYLCASRTTSGRDNEQFFGPGTRLTVL.

The CDR3, as DNA: TGTGCTAGTGGTTTGGTAACAGGGAGGTACACCGGGGAGCTGTTTTTT. It yields the protein CASGLVTGRYTGELFF. The chain employs TRBV12-5 and TRBJ2-2; D could derive from TRBD1 or TRBD2 (6 bases each). Trimming took 0 bases from V and 3 from J, leaving 11 bases between them. The CDR3 runs to 16 residues. Germline loops: CDR1 LGHNT, CDR2 FRNRAP.

There are a few counts of this clone. The chain employs TRBV27 and TRBJ1-3; no clear D. Trimming removed 4 bases from V and 0 bases from J, with 16 bases in between. The CDR3 has 17 residues. From germline, CDR1 is MNHEY and CDR2 SMNVEV (reference sequence). The CDR3 spells CASSSLQTLSSGNTIYF. In nucleotides, the CDR3 is TGTGCCAGCAGTTCCCTACAGACACTGAGCTCTGGAAACACCATATATTTT.

V is TRBV4-1 and J is TRBJ1-3; D not certain. The germline CDR1 and CDR2 sequences are MGHRA and YSYEKL. V lost 4 bases to trimming and J lost 2 bases, with 12 bases between them. The CDR3 consists of 15 residues. The CDR3 is CASSLPNDPGNTIYF. The CDR3 DNA follows: TGCGCCAGCAGCCTACCTAACGATCCTGGAAACACCATATATTTT.

This rearrangement joins TRBV4-1 to TRBJ2-2, with TRBD2 identical over 10 bases. Germline values: CDR1 MGHRA, CDR2 YSYEKL. With V trimmed by 0 bases and J by 3 bases, 4 bases remained unmatched. This CDR3 is built from 17 residues. CDR3: CASSQDPLAGDTGELFF. The CDR3 bases are TGCGCCAGCAGCCAAGATCCGCTAGCGGGAGACACCGGGGAGCTGTTTTTT.

Concerning this clone: The junction departs from the called germline gene at one end, perhaps through a read error. The same CDR3 arises from other DNA sequences in this sample as well. V gene TRBV18 combines with J gene TRBJ2-1, with no clear D. The CDR3 is 10 residues long. Germline loops: CDR1 KGHSH, CDR2 LQKENI. The DNA of the CDR3 is TGTGCCAGCTCCGACAATGAGCAGTTCTTC. Residues: CASSDNEQFF.

Remarks on this clone: Other nucleotide sequences from this sample produce the same CDR3. The chain recombines TRBV19 with TRBJ1-1; no firm D call. This CDR3 is built from 13 residues. Germline CDR1 and CDR2: LNHDA and SQIVND (reference sequence). The ends were cut back, 2 bases at V and 0 bases at J, with 4 bases in the middle. CDR3 in DNA: TGTGCCAGTAGTATATCCGTGAACACTGAAGCTTTCTTT. It yields the protein CASSISVNTEAFF. The complete variable domain, with remaining parts taken from reference TRBV19 and TRBJ1-1, reads DGGITQSPKYLFRKEGQNVTLSCEQNLNHDAMYWYRQDPGQGLRLIYYSQIVNDFQKGDIAEGYSVSREKKESFPLTVTSAQKNPTAFYLCASSISVNTEAFFGQGTRLTVV.

V is TRBV10-1 and J is TRBJ2-7, with 11 bases lining up with TRBD2. Unmatched junction bases numbered 3, after V lost 2 bases and J lost 6 bases. Germline V gives CDR1 WNHNN, CDR2 SYGVQD (reference sequence). This CDR3 has 14 amino acids. Here the CDR3 reads CASSERGTSGEQYF. The CDR3 DNA reads as TGCGCCAGCAGTGAGCGCGGGACTAGCGGCGAGCAGTACTTC.

The DNA for the CDR3 is TGTGCAGGAGCAGCAATCAAAGAGACCCAGTACTTC. Translation: CAGAAIKETQYF. The rearrangement links TRBV6-1 to TRBJ2-5; D is undetermined. Per the germline V gene, CDR1 is MNHNS and CDR2 is SASEGT. The CDR3 runs to 12 residues.

The gene calls are TRBV10-2 and TRBJ2-5, with TRBD1 as a possible D gene (7 bases). CDR3 size: 15 residues. CDR1 is WSHSY and CDR2 is SAAADI in the germline V gene. V lost 6 bases, J lost 0 bases, and 14 bases lay in between. CDR3 sequence (DNA): TGCGCCAGCAGAGGAATCAGGGGGGACCAAGAGACCCAGTACTTC. Translated: CASRGIRGDQETQYF.

This clone appeared a single time. The J gene is TRBJ2-5, the V gene TRBV7-2, with D perhaps TRBD1 (6 bases). V dropped 1 base and J dropped 4 bases, with 10 bases sitting between them. This CDR3 is 14 amino acids long. Germline V gives CDR1 SGHTA, CDR2 FQGNSA. CDR3 DNA sequence: TGTGCCAGCAGCTTAGTCACAGGGTCAGAGACCCAGTACTTC. Translating it yields CASSLVTGSETQYF. Using reference TRBV7-2 and TRBJ2-5 for the parts outside the CDR3, the full variable domain is GAGVSQSPSNKVTEKGKDVELRCDPISGHTALYWYRQSLGQGLEFLIYFQGNSAPDKSGLPSDRFSAERTGGSVSTLTIQRTQQEDSAVYLCASSLVTGSETQYFGPGTRLLVL.

The chain combines TRBV29-1 with TRBJ2-3; possible D gene TRBD1, 5 bases. Germline V gene data show CDR1 as SQVTM and CDR2 as ANQGSEA. The length of the CDR3 is 15 residues. V lost 5 bases and J 3 bases, leaving 18 bases between the germline ends. The CDR3 DNA follows: TGCAGCGTTTTAGGACACCGTAAGAGAACAGATACGCAGTATTTT. Translated: CSVLGHRKRTDTQYF.

The chain is built from TRBV27 and TRBJ2-3; tentatively, D is TRBD2 (6 bases). The CDR3 is made up of 15 amino acids. Germline CDR1 and CDR2: MNHEY and SMNVEV (reference sequence). Trimming stripped 4 bases from V and 0 bases from J, with 11 bases between. The CDR3 DNA is TGTGCCAGCAGTTACCTCGGGGGTAGCACAGATACGCAGTATTTT. Its translation: CASSYLGGSTDTQYF.

The gene calls are TRBV27 and TRBJ2-6, with D hard to call. Germline V gene lookup returns CDR1 MNHEY and CDR2 SMNVEV (reference sequence). The CDR3 length is 15 residues. V lost 3 bases to trimming and J lost 1 base, with 7 bases between them. CDR3 sequence: CASSFSQSGANVLTF. DNA for the CDR3: TGTGCCAGCAGTTTCAGTCAATCTGGGGCCAACGTCCTGACTTTC.

A word on this clone: The identical CDR3 is also encoded by other nucleotide sequences in the sample. The chain couples TRBV6-5 to TRBJ1-3, with D uncertain. This CDR3 is 14 amino acids long. CDR1 and CDR2 (germline): MNHEY, SVGAGI. The germline V and J ends were trimmed by 2 bases and 0 bases, with 5 bases remaining between them. The chain's CDR3 is CASSYRSSGNTIYF. DNA for the CDR3: TGTGCCAGCAGTTACCGGAGCTCTGGAAACACCATATATTTT.

The genes are TRBV9 and TRBJ1-3; D call uncertain. V lost 2 bases and J lost 0, with 6 bases in between. Germline assignment: CDR1 SGDLS and CDR2 YYNGEE. The CDR3 is made up of 14 amino acids. CDR3 region: CASSVYSSGNTIYF. The CDR3 DNA sequence: TGTGCCAGCAGCGTTTACAGCTCTGGAAACACCATATATTTT.

The genes are TRBV19 and TRBJ1-1, with D unresolved. Germline CDR1 LNHDA, CDR2 SQIVND (reference sequence). V lost 4 bases and J lost 1, with 16 bases in between. This CDR3 is built from 16 residues. CDR3 coding DNA: TGTGCCAGTAGTAAGGATGATCGTGGGGAGAACACTGAAGCTTTCTTT. Protein sequence: CASSKDDRGENTEAFF.